These T cell receptor beta chains were read from a single sample in a study of blood T cells in healthy people across ages. TCRdb recomputed calls from the 5' RACE reads with MiXCR, one row per CDR3 protein. This sample has 1.5 million to 1.9 million distinct CDR3 sequences; under 55% occur once, and the top ten carry under 5%. Sequencing used blood. These receptors were taken from a woman under 30 in good health. Both conserved end residues are part of each CDR3. The D gene is left open where the match is weak. Rows give clone size only sometimes, using once, few, many, or a class for an expanded clone.

D gene	V gene	J gene	clone size	CDR3 protein	CDR3 DNA
-	TRBV9	TRBJ2-5	-	CASSVGAGDQETQYF	TGTGCCAGCAGCGTAGGCGCAGGGGATCAAGAGACCCAGTACTTC
-	TRBV29-1	TRBJ1-1	-	CSVLGQQNTEAFF	TGCAGCGTCTTGGGACAACAGAACACTGAAGCTTTCTTT
TRBD2	TRBV3-1	TRBJ2-3	-	CASSQSGTSGRAGGTDTQYF	TGTGCCAGCAGCCAGTCCGGGACTAGCGGGAGAGCCGGCGGCACAGATACGCAGTATTTT
TRBD1	TRBV10-3	TRBJ1-2	many	CAISRDRDTDYGYTF	TGTGCCATCAGTCGGGACAGGGACACGGACTATGGCTACACCTTC
-	TRBV6-2/TRBV6-3	TRBJ1-1	-	CASTDPGGNTEAFF	TGTGCCAGCACCGATCCTGGGGGGAACACTGAAGCTTTCTTT
-	TRBV29-1	TRBJ2-7	-	CSVGWQEREQYF	TGCAGCGTTGGGTGGCAGGAAAGGGAGCAGTACTTC
-	TRBV7-3	TRBJ2-5	-	CASSNNREETQYF	TGTGCCAGCAGCAACAACAGGGAAGAGACCCAGTACTTC
-	TRBV20-1	TRBJ2-1	many	CSARASRRGNEQFF	TGCAGTGCTAGAGCATCTCGTCGAGGGAATGAGCAGTTCTTC
-	TRBV21-1	TRBJ2-7	-	CARPYYEQYF	TGTGCCAGGCCCTACTACGAGCAGTACTTC
TRBD2	TRBV12-3/TRBV12-4	TRBJ2-4	-	CASLMGLAGGAKNIQYF	TGTGCCAGCCTTATGGGACTAGCGGGGGGTGCCAAAAACATTCAGTACTTC
-	TRBV20-1	TRBJ1-2	-	CSAWRFNYGYTF	TGCAGTGCTTGGAGGTTTAACTATGGCTACACCTTC
-	TRBV20-1	TRBJ2-7	-	CSANGQYEQYF	TGCAGTGCTAATGGACAGTACGAGCAGTACTTC
-	TRBV6-1	TRBJ2-7	-	CASSVGGGVDEQYF	TGTGCCAGCAGTGTTGGAGGCGGGGTGGACGAGCAGTACTTC
TRBD1	TRBV27	TRBJ2-7	-	CASSFTGGAILYEQYF	TGTGCCAGCAGTTTCACAGGGGGCGCGATCCTCTACGAGCAGTACTTC
-	TRBV28	TRBJ1-2	-	CASISLGTSYGYTF	TGTGCCAGCATTTCCTTGGGCACGTCTTATGGCTACACCTTC
TRBD2	TRBV10-3	TRBJ2-5	-	CAISPGLAGVETQYF	TGTGCCATCAGTCCGGGACTAGCGGGGGTAGAGACCCAGTACTTC
TRBD2	TRBV12-3/TRBV12-4	TRBJ2-1	-	CASSPGLAGVLAYNEQFF	TGTGCCAGCAGCCCGGGACTAGCGGGGGTTTTGGCCTACAATGAGCAGTTCTTC
-	TRBV29-1	TRBJ2-1	-	CSVPRALGVRGEQFF	TGCAGCGTCCCCAGGGCTCTAGGTGTTCGGGGTGAGCAGTTCTTC
-	TRBV5-1	TRBJ2-1	few	CASSFWRGRDEQFF	TGCGCCAGCAGCTTCTGGCGGGGTAGGGATGAGCAGTTCTTC
-	TRBV7-2	TRBJ2-3	few	CASSYSGVGDTQYF	TGTGCCAGCAGCTATAGCGGAGTTGGAGATACGCAGTATTTT
-	TRBV27	TRBJ1-1	-	CASSAKLNTEAFF	TGTGCCAGCAGTGCTAAGTTGAACACTGAAGCTTTCTTT
-	TRBV7-2	TRBJ1-5	-	CASSSQGARVGEPQHF	TGTGCCAGCAGCTCCCAAGGGGCCCGCGTAGGTGAGCCCCAGCATTTT
-	TRBV20-1	TRBJ2-7	-	CSARDIGVALANEQYF	TGCAGTGCTAGAGATATCGGGGTAGCACTTGCAAATGAGCAGTACTTC
-	TRBV7-9	TRBJ2-5	-	CAIASSAGRTTQYF	TGTGCCATCGCCTCCAGCGCGGGGCGAACGACCCAGTACTTC
-	TRBV15	TRBJ1-4	few	CATSRLTEALEKLFF	TGTGCCACCAGCAGGTTGACTGAAGCCCTTGAAAAACTGTTTTTT
-	TRBV29-1	TRBJ1-2	-	CSVGRDGTQYGYTF	TGCAGCGTTGGTCGTGACGGGACTCAATATGGCTACACCTTC
-	TRBV7-2	TRBJ2-3	-	CASSSRGEADTQYF	TGTGCCAGCAGCTCCCGAGGGGAGGCAGATACGCAGTATTTT
-	TRBV6-2/TRBV6-3	TRBJ1-2	-	CASSYSIGSNGYTF	TGTGCCAGCAGTTACTCTATAGGCTCTAATGGCTACACCTTC
-	TRBV2	TRBJ2-2	-	CASSENRVGTGELFF	TGTGCCAGCAGTGAAAACCGAGTTGGCACCGGGGAGCTGTTTTTT
TRBD2	TRBV29-1	TRBJ2-3	few	CSVPSASGSSHTQYF	TGCAGCGTTCCCTCGGCTAGCGGGAGTAGTCATACGCAGTATTTT
TRBD2	TRBV29-1	TRBJ2-1	-	CSVDVGGSEQFF	TGCAGCGTTGACGTGGGGGGGAGTGAGCAGTTCTTC
-	TRBV4-1	TRBJ2-7	-	CASSQAPGVPYNEQYF	TGCGCCAGCAGCCAAGCCCCAGGGGTCCCCTACAATGAGCAGTACTTC
TRBD2	TRBV27	TRBJ2-5	few	CASSYSSRVAGKTQYF	TGTGCCAGCAGTTACTCATCAAGGGTAGCGGGGAAGACCCAGTACTTC
TRBD1	TRBV7-9	TRBJ1-1	few	CASSVTQGGSTEAFF	TGTGCCAGCAGCGTAACGCAGGGGGGAAGTACTGAAGCTTTCTTT
-	TRBV6-5	TRBJ1-2	-	CASSVDRFNHGYTF	TGTGCCAGCAGTGTTGACCGATTTAACCATGGCTACACCTTC